This entry lists 31 T cell receptor beta chains sequenced from one sample in a study of T cell repertoires in cytomegalovirus infection. MiXCR was run by TCRdb on the reads, yielding one entry per CDR3 protein. The sample has almost 550,000 distinct CDR3 sequences; 16% are singletons. Sequenced sample: CD8+ T cells from PBMCs. The source is a human donor in good health (CMV status not recorded). Some clones in this sample may be carry-over from other donors' samples.

Turning to this clonotype: Just one base apart from a much larger clone, this may be a read error. The rearrangement uses TRBV29-1 and TRBJ1-2; weak D call: TRBD1 (6 bases). The CDR3 length is 15 residues. CDR1 and CDR2 from the germline V gene are SQVTM and ANQGSEA. CDR3 sequence (DNA): TGCAGCGCTCCCCGAGGGGCAGGGGAGTTACATGGCTACAGCTTC. It translates to CSAPRGAGELHGYSF.

A few counts support this clonotype. The rearrangement links TRBV2 to TRBJ2-7; D is unclear. The length of the CDR3 is 10 residues. Germline CDR1 SNHLY, CDR2 FYNNEI. V lost 3 bases to trimming and J lost 6 bases, with 3 bases between them. CDR3 in DNA: TGTGCCAGCAGTGAGCCCGAGCAGTACTTC. Its translation is CASSEPEQYF.

CDR3 amino acids: CATSGGGISTDTQYF. Here the CDR3 DNA reads TGTGCCACCAGTGGTGGCGGGATTAGCACAGATACGCAGTATTTT. The chain recombines TRBV24-1 with TRBJ2-3; maybe TRBD2 (6 bases). CDR3 size: 15 residues. Germline values: CDR1 KGHDR, CDR2 SFDVKD. With 5 bases removed from V and 0 bases from J, the gap between germline ends came to 11 bases.

This clonotype was picked up many times. The V and J genes are TRBV5-1 and TRBJ1-6, with no clear D. Germline loops: CDR1 SGHRS, CDR2 YFSETQ. V lost 0 bases to trimming and J lost 10 bases, with 11 bases between them. CDR3 length: 14 residues. The CDR3 sequence is CASSLGGEGSPLHF. DNA for the CDR3: TGCGCCAGCAGCTTGGGGGGAGAAGGGTCACCCCTCCACTTT. The full variable domain, its missing parts supplied by reference TRBV5-1 and TRBJ1-6, is KAGVTQTPRYLIKTRGQQVTLSCSPISGHRSVSWYQQTPGQGLQFLFEYFSETQRNKGNFPGRFSGRQFSNSRSEMNVSTLELGDSALYLCASSLGGEGSPLHFGNGTRLTVT.

The chain recombines TRBV7-2 with TRBJ2-5; D might be TRBD2 (6 bases). Germline CDR1 SGHTA, CDR2 FQGNSA. This CDR3 comprises 15 residues. With 3 bases removed from V and 1 base from J, the gap between germline ends came to 12 bases. DNA for the CDR3: TGTGCCAGCAGCTTGCAGAATAGCGGCCAAGAGACCCAGTACTTC. Protein sequence: CASSLQNSGQETQYF.

This clonotype was counted ten times or more. V is TRBV7-6 and J is TRBJ2-5, with 10 bases matching TRBD2. J lost 4 bases, V lost 6 bases, and 11 bases had no gene match. CDR3 size: 16 residues. Germline-derived CDR1 and CDR2 are SGHVS and FNYEAQ. In DNA, the CDR3 is TGTGCCAGCAGACCCCTTAGAGCGGGGGGGCCAGAGACCCAGTACTTC. Protein: CASRPLRAGGPETQYF.

V is TRBV19 and J is TRBJ1-2; D is ambiguous. This CDR3 spans 14 amino acids. Germline CDR1 is LNHDA and CDR2 is SQIVND (reference sequence). V was clipped by 4 bases and J by 2 bases, with 11 bases between them. CDR3 region: CASSTRQANYGYTF. The CDR3 DNA is TGTGCCAGTAGTACCCGCCAGGCCAACTATGGCTACACCTTC.

This clonotype was seen repeatedly, ten times or more. The chain has TRBV27 and TRBJ1-5; D call uncertain. In germline, CDR1 is MNHEY, CDR2 SMNVEV (reference sequence). V lost 2 bases and J lost 4, with 9 bases in between. CDR3 length equals 14 residues. The CDR3 loop is CASSLTALNQPQHF. For the CDR3, the DNA is TGTGCCAGCAGTTTAACAGCTTTAAATCAGCCCCAGCATTTT.

This clonotype appeared many times. The chain joins TRBV7-9 to TRBJ2-3; D uncertain. The CDR3 is 12 amino acids. Germline CDR1 reads SEHNR; CDR2 reads FQNEAQ (reference sequence). Trimming removed 3 bases from V and 5 bases from J, with 6 bases in between. As DNA, the CDR3 is TGTGCCAGCAGCTTTCTTAAAGATACGCAGTATTTT. Its protein is CASSFLKDTQYF. Complete variable domain (other parts from reference TRBV7-9 and TRBJ2-3): DTGVSQNPRHKITKRGQNVTFRCDPISEHNRLYWYRQTLGQGPEFLTYFQNEAQLEKSRLLSDRFSAERPKGSFSTLEIQRTEQGDSAMYLCASSFLKDTQYFGPGTRLTVL.

This clonotype appeared many times. This chain links TRBV7-6 with TRBJ2-7; D not resolved. V dropped 4 bases and J dropped 0 bases, with 10 bases sitting between them. This CDR3 contains 14 residues. Per germline, CDR1 SGHVS and CDR2 FNYEAQ. CDR3 amino acids: CASSSPEPSYEQYF. CDR3 DNA sequence: TGTGCCAGCAGCTCCCCGGAGCCCTCCTACGAGCAGTACTTC. Supplemented by reference TRBV7-6 and TRBJ2-7, the full variable domain reads GAGVSQSPRYKVTKRGQDVALRCDPISGHVSLYWYRQALGQGPEFLTYFNYEAQQDKSGLPNDRFSAERPEGSISTLTIQRTEQRDSAMYRCASSSPEPSYEQYFGPGTRLTVT.

In regard to this clonotype: This likely comes from a read error, as the CDR3 has no conserved phenylalanine or tryptophan at its end. The chain is built from TRBV7-9 and TRBJ2-7; 10 nucleotides align to TRBD2. Trimming at V came to 5 bases and at J to 1 base, leaving 5 bases not matched to a gene. CDR3 length equals 15 residues. Germline V CDR1 and CDR2: SEHNR, FQNEAQ (reference sequence). CDR3 DNA sequence: TGTGCCAGCAGCCGTGCACTAGCGGGGTCCTACGAGCAGTACTCC. Amino acid sequence: CASSRALAGSYEQYS.

This chain joins TRBV7-3 and TRBJ2-6, with 9 bases matching TRBD1. With V trimmed by 2 bases and J by 0 bases, 8 bases remained unmatched. Germline lookup yields CDR1 SGHTA and CDR2 FQGTGA. This CDR3 has 19 residues. The CDR3 DNA follows: TGTGCCAGCAGCTTATTGGGGACAGGGTCTTTCTCTGGGGCCAACGTCCTGACTTTC. Encoded protein: CASSLLGTGSFSGANVLTF.

There are many counts of this clonotype. The rearrangement uses TRBV7-9 and TRBJ1-5; D call uncertain. Trimming shortened V by 5 bases and J by 0 bases, and 8 bases separated the two germline ends. The germline V gene encodes CDR1 SEHNR and CDR2 FQNEAQ (reference sequence). This CDR3 contains 14 residues. The chain's CDR3 is CASSPDGSNQPQHF. In DNA form, the CDR3 reads TGTGCCAGCAGCCCGGACGGTAGCAATCAGCCCCAGCATTTT.

The genes are TRBV29-1 and TRBJ2-4; 9 bases are shared with TRBD2. The CDR3 consists of 17 residues. V shed 4 bases and J 1 base; nucleotides not matched to a gene: 11. Germline V CDR1 and CDR2: SQVTM, ANQGSEA. The CDR3 region is CSVVEREVVGAKNIQYF. For the CDR3, the DNA is TGCAGCGTTGTTGAGCGGGAGGTTGTTGGGGCCAAAAACATTCAGTACTTC.

This chain connects TRBV3-1 to TRBJ2-1; 9 bases match TRBD2. V lost 3 bases to trimming and J lost 7 bases; unmatched junction nucleotides: 7. Germline V lookup: CDR1 LGHDT, CDR2 YNNKEL (reference sequence). This CDR3 contains 15 residues. DNA of the CDR3: TGTGCCAGCAGCCAGGAAGCGGGAGGAATGAATGAGCAGTTCTTC. Protein product: CASSQEAGGMNEQFF.

This clonotype was observed at least ten times. The gene calls are TRBV28 and TRBJ2-2, with 12 nucleotides matching TRBD1. Germline lookup yields CDR1 MDHEN and CDR2 SYDVKM. The V and J ends lost 4 bases and 4 bases, in that order; junction bases with no gene match: 7. The CDR3 length is 17 residues. The CDR3 spells CASSSWDRGPSTGELFF. The DNA for the CDR3 is TGTGCCAGCAGTTCTTGGGACAGGGGGCCGAGCACCGGGGAGCTGTTTTTT.

There are a few counts of this clonotype. This chain uses TRBV11-2 with TRBJ2-2; no clear D. The CDR3 is 18 amino acids. Trimming removed 2 bases at V and 1 base at J, with 17 bases between. Germline lookup yields CDR1 SGHAT and CDR2 FQNNGV. CDR3 sequence reads: CASSLSTLTVQNTGELFF. As DNA, the CDR3 is TGTGCCAGCAGCTTATCAACCCTTACAGTCCAGAACACCGGGGAGCTGTTTTTT.

This clonotype was counted ten times or more. V and J are TRBV7-3 and TRBJ1-2, with D unresolved. V lost 0 bases and J 1 base, leaving 12 bases between the germline ends. This CDR3 is built from 16 residues. Germline values: CDR1 SGHTA, CDR2 FQGTGA. The DNA of the CDR3 is TGTGCCAGCAGCTTAACCCCCGGCGCGTTTAACTATGGCTACACCTTC. Its translation: CASSLTPGAFNYGYTF.

This clonotype has a count of ten or more. The V gene is TRBV7-2, the J gene TRBJ1-4, with 9 nucleotides matching TRBD1. The CDR3 contains 14 residues. V lost 3 bases and J lost 7; bases outside the gene matches: 3. Germline V CDR1 and CDR2: SGHTA, FQGNSA. This CDR3 reads CASSFDRGGEKLFF. CDR3 DNA sequence: TGTGCCAGCAGCTTTGACAGGGGGGGTGAAAAACTGTTTTTT. Variable domain in full (rest from reference TRBV7-2 and TRBJ1-4): GAGVSQSPSNKVTEKGKDVELRCDPISGHTALYWYRQSLGQGLEFLIYFQGNSAPDKSGLPSDRFSAERTGGSVSTLTIQRTQQEDSAVYLCASSFDRGGEKLFFGSGTQLSVL.

This chain connects TRBV27 to TRBJ2-5, with D perhaps being TRBD1 or TRBD2 (6 bases each). The CDR3 is 14 residues long. From germline, CDR1 is MNHEY and CDR2 SMNVEV (reference sequence). V was trimmed by 5 bases and J by 5 bases, leaving 15 bases between them. The CDR3 coding sequence is TGTGCCAGCAGTCGTCGGGGGCGAGACGAGACCCAGTACTTC. Translation gives CASSRRGRDETQYF.

The table lists this clonotype with many counts. The chain uses TRBV6-1 and TRBJ1-1; D might be TRBD1 (5 bases). This CDR3 contains 13 residues. Trimming took off 7 bases at V and 4 bases at J, with 13 bases between the two ends. The germline V gene has CDR1 MNHNS and CDR2 SASEGT. CDR3: CASIERDRTEAFF. The CDR3 coding sequence is TGTGCCAGCATCGAACGGGACCGCACTGAAGCTTTCTTT.

This clonotype was observed a handful of times. The V and J genes are TRBV15 and TRBJ2-7, with D unclear. Germline V CDR1 and CDR2: LNHNV, YYDKDF (reference sequence). The CDR3 extends over 14 amino acids. V was shortened by 4 bases and J by 0 bases, with 10 bases between the two germline ends. The CDR3 coding sequence is TGTGCCACCAGCAAGGCGTCGGCCTCCTACGAGCAGTACTTC. Its protein is CATSKASASYEQYF.

The chain employs TRBV20-1 and TRBJ2-7, with 7 bases matching TRBD1. Germline CDR1 is DFQATT and CDR2 is SNEGSKA (reference sequence). With 8 bases clipped from V and 9 bases from J, the junction kept 16 bases outside the gene matches. CDR3 length: 13 amino acids. CDR3 nucleotide sequence: TGCAGTACCGAGGGGGCAGGGGTAGGCGTGCAGTACTTC. The encoded protein is CSTEGAGVGVQYF.

The chain combines TRBV12-3 or TRBV12-4 with TRBJ2-2, with D possibly matching TRBD1 (6 bases). V lost 3 bases, J lost 7 bases, and 15 bases lay in between. CDR3 size: 15 residues. The CDR3 nucleotides read TGTGCCAGCAGTTTCGCTTCAGGGGCGGACGGGGAGCTGTTTTTT. It is translated as CASSFASGADGELFF.

Many counts were recorded for this clonotype. The chain recombines TRBV7-6 with TRBJ1-3; D is unresolved. V was shortened by 4 bases and J by 2 bases, with 12 bases between the two germline ends. The CDR3 is 15 amino acids. The germline V gene has CDR1 SGHVS and CDR2 FNYEAQ. As DNA, the CDR3 is TGTGCCAGCAGCTACCCCCCCGGGGCTGGAAACACCATATATTTT. It translates to CASSYPPGAGNTIYF.

This clonotype was detected ten times or more. The rearrangement links TRBV7-2 to TRBJ2-5; a possible D gene is TRBD2 (5 bases). V lost 0 bases to trimming and J lost 3 bases, with 17 bases between them. Germline V gene sequence: CDR1 SGHTA, CDR2 FQGNSA. The CDR3 totals 17 residues. CDR3 bases: TGTGCCAGCAGCTTAGCCCATCTGCTAGCTCCAAAAGAGACCCAGTACTTC. The encoded protein is CASSLAHLLAPKETQYF.

This clonotype was detected many times. This chain links TRBV7-9 with TRBJ1-6, with 7 positions matching TRBD1. The germline V gene has CDR1 SEHNR and CDR2 FQNEAQ (reference sequence). The CDR3 extends over 18 amino acids. Trimming cost V 4 bases and J 0 bases; bases outside gene matches: 9. DNA of the CDR3: TGTGCCAGCAGCTCAAAGACAGGGAGTAGCTCCTATAATTCACCCCTCCACTTT. As protein: CASSSKTGSSSYNSPLHF.

As concerns this clonotype: This may stem from a read error, because a much larger clone lies one nucleotide away. This CDR3 fails to terminate in the conserved phenylalanine or tryptophan, so it likely reflects a read error. This chain links TRBV7-9 with TRBJ2-1; 11 positions match TRBD2. Germline V gene sequence: CDR1 SEHNR, CDR2 FQNEAQ (reference sequence). The CDR3 totals 16 residues. Trimming at V came to 5 bases and at J to 8 bases, leaving 11 bases not matched to a gene. This CDR3 is CASSTHTSGGSDEQFL. Here the CDR3 DNA reads TGTGCCAGCAGCACCCATACTAGCGGGGGTAGCGATGAGCAGTTCCTC.

The chain employs TRBV15 and TRBJ2-2; 7 positions match TRBD1. Germline-derived CDR1 and CDR2 are LNHNV and YYDKDF (reference sequence). The CDR3 runs 14 residues. V was pared by 5 bases and J by 0 bases, with 0 bases of the junction left unmatched. CDR3 region: CATSGQANTGELFF. The CDR3 DNA is TGTGCCACCAGCGGACAGGCGAACACCGGGGAGCTGTTTTTT.

This clonotype appeared many times. The CDR3, as DNA: TGTGCCAGCGGGGAGAGGGTGTACAATGAGCAGTTCTTC. This codes for CASGERVYNEQFF. V gene TRBV28 combines with J gene TRBJ2-1; perhaps TRBD2 as D (5 bases). V was clipped by 8 bases and J by 4 bases, with 12 bases between them. Per the germline V gene, CDR1 is MDHEN and CDR2 is SYDVKM. The CDR3 is made up of 13 amino acids.

In this sample, this clonotype turned up a few times. The V gene is TRBV15, the J gene TRBJ2-7; 8 positions match TRBD2. The CDR3 totals 16 residues. Unmatched junction bases numbered 9, after V lost 4 bases and J lost 1 base. The germline V gene has CDR1 LNHNV and CDR2 YYDKDF (reference sequence). The CDR3 sequence is CATSTPHLAGSYEQYF. CDR3 coding DNA: TGTGCCACCAGCACCCCCCATCTAGCGGGTTCCTACGAGCAGTACTTC.